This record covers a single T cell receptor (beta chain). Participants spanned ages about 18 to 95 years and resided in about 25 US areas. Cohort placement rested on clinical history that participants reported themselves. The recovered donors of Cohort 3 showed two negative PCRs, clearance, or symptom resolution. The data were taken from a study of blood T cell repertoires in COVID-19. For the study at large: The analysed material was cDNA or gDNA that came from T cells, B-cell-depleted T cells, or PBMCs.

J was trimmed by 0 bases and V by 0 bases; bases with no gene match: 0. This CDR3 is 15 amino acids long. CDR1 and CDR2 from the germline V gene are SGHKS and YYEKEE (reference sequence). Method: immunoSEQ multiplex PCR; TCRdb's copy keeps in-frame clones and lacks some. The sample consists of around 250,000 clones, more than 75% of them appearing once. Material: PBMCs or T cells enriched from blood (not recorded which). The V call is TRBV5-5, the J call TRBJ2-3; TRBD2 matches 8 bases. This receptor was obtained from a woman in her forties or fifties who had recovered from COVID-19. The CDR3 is CASSLVAGSTDTQYF. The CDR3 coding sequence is TGTGCCAGCAGCTTGGTAGCGGGAAGCACAGATACGCAGTATTTT.